This TCR beta chain was obtained from a study of cytomegalovirus exposure and HLA in healthy donors (dated by TCRdb to 2016 to 2017). Regarding the research as a whole: In an earlier analysis of some 610 of the donors, 276 Gb of sequence data and roughly 100 million unique TCR beta sequences from 150 million to 200 million T cells were reported. About 330 gigabases of sequencing data and around 85 million unique TCR sequences made up an early release that covered approximately 700 HLA-typed donors. The study was designed to test whether signatures of past pathogen exposure could be identified by cataloging public T cell receptors. Among the roughly 370 genotyped donors, around 81% belonged to the genetic ancestry cluster associated with self-reported Caucasian donors. Donor age, sex, ethnicity and CMV serostatus were compiled alongside the repertoire data. Typing coverage differed by locus: A, B, C, DRB1 and DQB1 were typed in roughly 629-630 donors, DQA1 in about 500, DPA1 in roughly 590, and DPB1 in around 490. HLA typing covered class I and class II loci at four-digit resolution. The later analysis used no new phenotypic data to find candidate immune exposures, relying instead on TCR beta sequences and their occurrence across donors. The T cell repertoires of several hundred subjects were profiled by immunosequencing and related to cytomegalovirus serostatus. The study combined high-throughput TCR immunosequencing, statistical association of individual TCRs with disease status, and machine learning to predict cytomegalovirus infection status. Genome-wide SNP genotypes for about 65% of the roughly 700 donors were used in a later genetic analysis, which treated that subset as a discovery cohort. All discovery cohort repertoires had been generated using a single sequencing platform. Among roughly 400 genotyped donors of the cohort, an average of around 240,000 unique TCR beta nucleotide sequences were sequenced per donor, roughly a sixth of them non-productive. A later analysis re-examined previously published TCR beta repertoires from several hundred donors and added high-resolution HLA genotyping to investigate patterns of TCR occurrence. In an earlier analysis of roughly 580 of the donors, high-throughput TCR beta sequencing was used to judge whether each TCR beta V gene segment behaved as functional or pseudogenic. About five DR-DQ haplotypes were treated as single units for association and clustering because of strong linkage in the cohort. Along with the approximately 600-subject first cohort, a separate validation cohort of over a hundred different subjects was used. What the authors observed across the whole study: A later analysis found that HLA-associated TCR beta chains were more clonally expanded and had lower generation probabilities than equally common non-associated chains. Across donors, most TCR sequences were observed very rarely, whereas some public TCRs were present in many individuals. The classifier was reported to diagnose cytomegalovirus status with high specificity and sensitivity in both the original and validation cohorts. Correlated functional status among segregating V segments might reflect linkage disequilibrium, but an unknown experimental factor could not be ruled out. A cluster of highly shared sequence variants was judged likely to be a technical artifact of the sequencing pipeline. Broadly in line with IMGT annotations, most TCR beta V segments showed up in productive rearrangements about 87% or about 30% of the time in an earlier analysis of roughly 590 of the donors. This cohort had only TCR beta chains sequenced, and the lack of alpha or paired-chain data limited which features could be detected. A further reported finding was that TCR beta sequences accurately predicted the HLA-A and HLA-B alleles for most subjects in the first cohort. For the cohort, immune exposure information was limited to CMV serostatus. At a false discovery rate of 0.05, a later analysis linked around 15,000 TCR beta sequences to specific HLA alleles. Because HLA typing was unavailable for some donors at each locus, only the typed subset was used in association tests. Some IMGT-functional V segments, including TRBV6-2 and TRBV6-3, could not be distinguished by the 87-base-pair reads and were therefore excluded. Because counts were too low, under 20 rarely observed V segments, including chromosome 9 orphons, were left out of the earlier analysis of about 620 of the donors. A later analysis found that most CMV-associated TCR beta chains appeared HLA-restricted, with HLA associations seemingly driven largely by CMV exposure. In vitro tests confirmed that a few of the cytomegalovirus-associated TCR beta chains recognize cytomegalovirus antigens. In a later analysis, TCR association rates were found to vary across HLA loci, with the most associated TCRs seen for DRB1 alleles and the fewest for HLA-C alleles. In a later analysis, several top co-occurrence clusters were reported to appear linked to parvovirus B19, influenza, CMV and Epstein-Barr virus. A later genetic analysis associated a missense DCLRE1C variant with V-gene and J-gene trimming of TCR beta chains, and an independent cohort replicated the association. Sequencing depth was assumed to be roughly uniform across donors in the presence/absence analyses, though that assumption may not hold. A total of roughly 160 TCR beta chains were listed by the study as associated with cytomegalovirus. Assigning TCR associations to individual alleles was difficult when HLA alleles, especially DR and DQ, strongly co-occurred. According to the authors, the approach could potentially be generalized to other disease states and immunological phenotypes. Compared with the approximately 670-donor mean, donors in an Asian-associated ancestry cluster had fewer N-insertions in productive TCRs, according to a later genetic analysis.

There are 20 amino acids in the CDR3, from cysteine to phenylalanine inclusive. This entry keeps only the CDR3 DNA: 60 bases, framed from base 1. Compared with germline, V lacks 6 bases and J lacks 0 bases; bases without a gene match: 18. CDR1 and CDR2 were assigned from the germline V gene as LGHNT and FRNRAP. A remark on this clone: The antigen it binds to is not known. Base qualities are missing; no much larger clone stands one base away.

Library generation was performed with the immunoSEQ multiplex PCR assay. For the multiplex PCR, a mixture combining 60 forward primers for TCR Vbeta segments and 13 reverse primers for TCR Jbeta segments was used. The CDR3 region of rearranged TCR beta genes was amplified from genomic DNA by a multiplex PCR assay. The amplified TCR beta libraries were sequenced on the Illumina HiSeq System as 87-base-pair reads. The study's own analysis went as follows. A later analysis tallied some 79 million unique TCR beta chains across the 666 repertoires, and roughly 11 million of those chains were shared by two or more donors. To remove PCR and sequencing errors, raw reads were error-corrected and collapsed into unique sequences using a nearest-neighbor algorithm that merged closely related sequences. CDR3 sequences were aligned to IMGT reference sequences to assign V, D and J gene segments. For a sequence to be retained, a match of at least six nucleotides was required to both a V gene segment and a J gene segment. A rearrangement counted as productive if the CDR3 had no stop codons and remained in frame with V and J, and every other rearrangement counted as non-productive. CDR3 was defined according to IMGT convention as the region running from the second conserved V-encoded cysteine to the conserved J-encoded phenylalanine. In an earlier analysis of 587 of the donors, sequences lacking an unambiguous match to a single V gene segment were excluded. In an earlier analysis of several hundred of the donors, a V segment was called functional when productive rearrangements were above 56.7%, and segregating when the standard deviation between donors exceeded 5%. A statistical classification framework was built for diagnosing cytomegalovirus status from the catalog of TCR beta chain sequences. In a later analysis, V and J genes were assigned by comparing TCR nucleotide sequences against IMGT/GENE-DB human TR gene sequences. In a later analysis, CDR3 sequences and most-parsimonious VDJ recombination scenarios were assigned using the TCRdist pipeline. A later analysis defined each TCR beta chain by its CDR3 amino acid sequence plus V-gene family, and excluded reads lacking a unique V-gene family. As a way to deal with suspected cross-contamination and a sequencing artifact, a later analysis dropped approximately 590 nucleotide sequences that were highly shared and had low generation probability. In a later analysis, a clonal expansion index was calculated for each public chain from normalized within-repertoire ranks of inferred template counts. Generation probabilities in a later analysis came from a VDJ recombination model fitted to out-of-frame rearrangements, and those results were checked against IGoR. A later analysis scored TCR-TCR, TCR-HLA and TCR-CMV co-occurrence with hypergeometric tests, applying a repertoire-size bias correction to TCR pairs. False discovery rates were estimated in a later analysis by permuting HLA or CMV assignments 20 times. A later analysis grouped co-occurring TCRs with DBSCAN, adding TCRdist sequence similarity when clustering within HLA-allele-positive subsets. Co-occurrence clustering excluded repertoires with fewer than 30,000 or more than 120,000 public chains, plus five with anomalous nucleotide sharing. TCRdb re-hosts the immuneACCESS table, in-frame sequences only. Its copies lack some clones; in the studies checked, an unresolved V gene accounts for under half of them, and the cause for the rest is not known. Clonal size and the V and J genes are those of that table, whereas D and trimming came from the DNA. Counted in this sample were 160,000 or so clones; around 88% of them appeared once. The ten largest clones take up over 1.5% of the sample.

The cohort consisted of 666 healthy bone marrow donors. At the time of sampling, every cohort member was nominally healthy, though immune exposures that went unrecorded were likely present. The donor tested CMV seronegative and was one of the 352 seronegative cohort members. A peripheral blood sample was provided by each donor, and peripheral blood mononuclear cells were used for TCR beta sequencing. Genomic DNA extraction from the blood cell samples was performed with the Qiagen DNeasy Blood Extraction Kit. This sequence was found in a woman between 18 and 30 years old in good health and CMV-seronegative. The sample consisted of PBMCs. Recombination connected TRBV12-5 to TRBJ2-3, and TRBD2 aligns with 10 junction nucleotides. The nucleotide sequence reads as follows: TGTGCTAGTGGCCGGGGAGTAGCGGGGGGAGGTGCCACTAGCACAGATACGCAGTATTTT. Its protein product is CASGRGVAGGGATSTDTQYF. When the CDR3 is completed using the reference TRBV12-5 and TRBJ2-3 genes on either side, the full variable domain is DARVTQTPRHKVTEMGQEVTMRCQPILGHNTVFWYRQTMMQGLELLAYFRNRAPLDDSGMPKDRFSAEMPDATLATLKIQPSEPRDSAVYFCASGRGVAGGGATSTDTQYFGPGTRLTVL.